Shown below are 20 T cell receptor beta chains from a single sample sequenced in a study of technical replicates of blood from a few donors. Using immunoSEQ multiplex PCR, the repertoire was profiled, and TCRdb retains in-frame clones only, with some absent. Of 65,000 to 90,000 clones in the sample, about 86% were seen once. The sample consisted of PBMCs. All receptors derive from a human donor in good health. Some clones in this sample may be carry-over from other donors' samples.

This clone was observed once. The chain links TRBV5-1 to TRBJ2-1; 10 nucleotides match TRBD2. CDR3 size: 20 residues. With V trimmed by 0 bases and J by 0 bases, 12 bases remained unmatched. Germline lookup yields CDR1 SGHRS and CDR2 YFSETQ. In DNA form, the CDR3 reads TGCGCCAGCAGCTTGGAAGTAGCGGGGGGCCCTCGAAGCTCCTACAATGAGCAGTTCTTC. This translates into CASSLEVAGGPRSSYNEQFF.

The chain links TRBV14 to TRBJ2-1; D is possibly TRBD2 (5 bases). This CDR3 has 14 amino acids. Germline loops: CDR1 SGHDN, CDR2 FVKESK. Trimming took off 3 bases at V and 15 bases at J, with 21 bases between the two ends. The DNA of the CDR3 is TGTGCCAGCAGCCAGACTATTAGACAACACCTCTCGTTCTTC. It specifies CASSQTIRQHLSFF.

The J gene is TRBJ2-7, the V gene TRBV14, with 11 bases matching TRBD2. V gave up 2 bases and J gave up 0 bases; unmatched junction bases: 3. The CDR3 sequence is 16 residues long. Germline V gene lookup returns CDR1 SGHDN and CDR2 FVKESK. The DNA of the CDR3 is TGTGCCAGCAGCCAACTAGCGGGAGGTACCTCCTACGAGCAGTACTTC. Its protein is CASSQLAGGTSYEQYF.

This CDR3 reads CASAPLTGAIETQYF. CDR3 in DNA: TGTGCTAGTGCCCCCCTTACGGGAGCGATAGAGACCCAGTACTTC. J is TRBJ2-5 and V is TRBV12-5; perhaps TRBD2 as D (6 bases). The CDR3 length is 15 residues. V was pared by 7 bases and J by 4 bases, with 19 bases between. Germline V gene lookup returns CDR1 LGHNT and CDR2 FRNRAP.

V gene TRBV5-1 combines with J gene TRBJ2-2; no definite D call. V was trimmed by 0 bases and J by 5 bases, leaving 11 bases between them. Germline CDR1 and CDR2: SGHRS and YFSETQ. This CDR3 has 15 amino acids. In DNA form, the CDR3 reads TGCGCCAGCAGCTTGGGACTTCTATCGACCGGGGAGCTGTTTTTT. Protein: CASSLGLLSTGELFF.

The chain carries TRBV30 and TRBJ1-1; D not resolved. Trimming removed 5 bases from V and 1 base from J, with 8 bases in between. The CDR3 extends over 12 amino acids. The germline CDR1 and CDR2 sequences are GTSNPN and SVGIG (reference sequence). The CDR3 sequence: CAWAFGNTEAFF. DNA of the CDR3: TGTGCCTGGGCGTTTGGGAACACTGAAGCTTTCTTT.

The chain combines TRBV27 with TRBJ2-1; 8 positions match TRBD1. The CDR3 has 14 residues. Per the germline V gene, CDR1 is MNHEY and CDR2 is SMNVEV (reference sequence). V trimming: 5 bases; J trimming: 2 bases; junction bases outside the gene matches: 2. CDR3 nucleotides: TGTGCCAGCAGTGGGACAGGACCCTACAATGAGCAGTTCTTC. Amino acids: CASSGTGPYNEQFF.

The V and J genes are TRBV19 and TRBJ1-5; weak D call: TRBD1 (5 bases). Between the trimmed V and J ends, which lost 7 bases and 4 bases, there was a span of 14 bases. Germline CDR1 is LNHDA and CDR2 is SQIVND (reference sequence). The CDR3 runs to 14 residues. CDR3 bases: TGTGCCAGTAACCCCGGGGGAGAAAATCAGCCCCAGCATTTT. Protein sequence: CASNPGGENQPQHF.

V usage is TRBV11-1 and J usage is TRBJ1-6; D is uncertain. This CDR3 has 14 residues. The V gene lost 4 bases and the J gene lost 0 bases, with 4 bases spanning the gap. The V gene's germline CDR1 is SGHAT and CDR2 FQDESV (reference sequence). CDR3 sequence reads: CASSSLSYNSPLHF. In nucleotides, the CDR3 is TGTGCCAGCAGCTCCCTCTCCTATAATTCACCCCTCCACTTT. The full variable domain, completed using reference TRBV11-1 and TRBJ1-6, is EAEVAQSPRYKITEKSQAVAFWCDPISGHATLYWYRQILGQGPELLVQFQDESVVDDSQLPKDRFSAERLKGVDSTLKIQPAELGDSAMYLCASSSLSYNSPLHFGNGTRLTVT.

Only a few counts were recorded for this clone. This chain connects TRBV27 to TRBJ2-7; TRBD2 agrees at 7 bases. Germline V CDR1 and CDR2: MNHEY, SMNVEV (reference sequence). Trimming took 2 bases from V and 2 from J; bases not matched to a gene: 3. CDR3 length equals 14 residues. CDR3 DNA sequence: TGTGCCAGCAGTTTAACAGCGGGGCCCTACGAGCAGTACTTC. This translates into CASSLTAGPYEQYF.

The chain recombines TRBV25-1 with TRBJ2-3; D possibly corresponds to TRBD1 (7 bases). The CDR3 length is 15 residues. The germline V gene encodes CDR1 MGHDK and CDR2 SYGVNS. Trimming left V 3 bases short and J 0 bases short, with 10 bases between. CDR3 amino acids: CASSDQGGSTDTQYF. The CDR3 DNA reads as TGTGCCAGCAGTGACCAGGGGGGCAGCACAGATACGCAGTATTTT.

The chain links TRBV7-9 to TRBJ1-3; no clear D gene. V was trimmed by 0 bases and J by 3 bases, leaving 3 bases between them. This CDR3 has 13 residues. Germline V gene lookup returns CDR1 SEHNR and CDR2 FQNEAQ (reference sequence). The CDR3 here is CASSLAGGNTIYF. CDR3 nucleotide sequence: TGTGCCAGCAGCTTAGCCGGTGGAAACACCATATATTTT.

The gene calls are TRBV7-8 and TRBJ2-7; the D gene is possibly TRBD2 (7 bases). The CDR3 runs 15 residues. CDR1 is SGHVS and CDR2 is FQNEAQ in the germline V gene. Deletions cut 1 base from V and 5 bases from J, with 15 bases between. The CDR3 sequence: CASSLERGADHEQYF. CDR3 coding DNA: TGTGCCAGCAGCTTAGAACGGGGGGCCGACCACGAGCAGTACTTC.

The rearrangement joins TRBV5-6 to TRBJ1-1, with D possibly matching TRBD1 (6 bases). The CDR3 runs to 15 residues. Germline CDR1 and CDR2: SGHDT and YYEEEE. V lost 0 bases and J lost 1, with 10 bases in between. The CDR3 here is CASSLEGDSNTEAFF. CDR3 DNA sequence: TGTGCCAGCAGCTTGGAGGGGGATTCGAACACTGAAGCTTTCTTT.

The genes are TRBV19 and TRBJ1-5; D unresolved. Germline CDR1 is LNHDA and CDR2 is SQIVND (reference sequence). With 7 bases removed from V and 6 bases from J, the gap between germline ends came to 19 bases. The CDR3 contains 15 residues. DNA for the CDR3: TGTGCCAGTAACACTAGGGATCTGGGAAGTCAGCCCCAGCATTTT. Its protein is CASNTRDLGSQPQHF.

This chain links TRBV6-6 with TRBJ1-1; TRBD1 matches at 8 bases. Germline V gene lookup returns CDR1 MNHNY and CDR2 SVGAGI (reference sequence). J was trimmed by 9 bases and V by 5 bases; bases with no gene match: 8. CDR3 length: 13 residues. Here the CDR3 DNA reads TGTGCCAGCAGTCCGGACAGGGTCGCTAAAGCTTTCTTT. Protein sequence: CASSPDRVAKAFF.

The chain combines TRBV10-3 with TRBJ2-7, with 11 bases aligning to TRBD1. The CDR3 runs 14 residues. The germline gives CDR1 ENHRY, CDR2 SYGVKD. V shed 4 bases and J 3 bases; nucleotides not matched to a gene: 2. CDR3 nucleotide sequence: TGTGCCATCAGTGCGGGACAGGGGGTCTACGAGCAGTACTTC. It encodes CAISAGQGVYEQYF.

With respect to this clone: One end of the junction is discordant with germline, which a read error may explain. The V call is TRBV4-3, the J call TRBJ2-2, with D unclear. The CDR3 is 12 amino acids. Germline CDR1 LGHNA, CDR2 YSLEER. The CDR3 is CASSPGTRELFF. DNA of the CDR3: TGCGCCAGTTCTCCTGGCACCAGGGAGCTGTTTTTT.

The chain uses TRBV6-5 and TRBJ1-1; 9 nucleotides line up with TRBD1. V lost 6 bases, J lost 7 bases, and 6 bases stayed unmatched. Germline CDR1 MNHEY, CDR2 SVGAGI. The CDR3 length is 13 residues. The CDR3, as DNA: TGTGCCAGCAGGCCAGGACAGGGGCGTGAAGCTTTCTTT. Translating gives CASRPGQGREAFF.

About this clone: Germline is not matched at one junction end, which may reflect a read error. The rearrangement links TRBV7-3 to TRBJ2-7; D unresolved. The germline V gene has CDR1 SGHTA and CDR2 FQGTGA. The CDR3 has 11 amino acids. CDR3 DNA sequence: TGTGCCAGCAGCTTCTCCCACGAGCAGTACTTC. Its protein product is CASSFSHEQYF. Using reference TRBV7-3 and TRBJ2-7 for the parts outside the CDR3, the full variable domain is GAGVSQTPSNKVTEKGKYVELRCDPISGHTALYWYRQSLGQGPEFLIYFQGTGAADDSGLPNDRFFAVRPEGSVSTLKIQRTERGDSAVYLCASSFSHEQYFGPGTRLTVT.